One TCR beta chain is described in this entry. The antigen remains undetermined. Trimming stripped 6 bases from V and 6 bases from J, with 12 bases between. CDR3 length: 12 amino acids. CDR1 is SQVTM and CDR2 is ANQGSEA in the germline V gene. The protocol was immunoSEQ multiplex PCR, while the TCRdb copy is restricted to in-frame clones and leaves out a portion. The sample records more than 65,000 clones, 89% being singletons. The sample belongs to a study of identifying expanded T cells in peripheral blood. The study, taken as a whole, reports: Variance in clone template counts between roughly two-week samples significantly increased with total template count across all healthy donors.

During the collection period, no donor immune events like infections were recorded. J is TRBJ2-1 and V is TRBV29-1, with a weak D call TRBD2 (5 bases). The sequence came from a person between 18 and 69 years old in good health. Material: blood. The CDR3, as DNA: TGCAGCGTCTGGACTTCCCCCAATGAGCAGTTCTTC. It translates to CSVWTSPNEQFF.